This T cell receptor beta chain was retrieved from a study of blood T cell dynamics during melanoma immunotherapy. Regarding time point: pre-treatment baseline. V shed 6 bases and J shed 1 base, with 7 bases lying between them. CDR3 length equals 12 residues. Germline V gene data show CDR1 as MNHNY and CDR2 as SVGAGI (reference sequence). Measured with immunoSEQ multiplex PCR; TCRdb has only the in-frame clones, and not every one. Found here are over 8,500 clones, around nine tenths of them singletons; the top ten hold under 35%. The clonotype comes from a human donor with melanoma. V and J are TRBV6-6 and TRBJ2-7; D is unresolved. This specimen consisted of blood, obtained from a patient treated with checkpoint blockade. The CDR3: CASSPASYEQYF. The DNA for the CDR3 is TGTGCCAGCAGCCCCGCATCCTACGAGCAGTACTTC.